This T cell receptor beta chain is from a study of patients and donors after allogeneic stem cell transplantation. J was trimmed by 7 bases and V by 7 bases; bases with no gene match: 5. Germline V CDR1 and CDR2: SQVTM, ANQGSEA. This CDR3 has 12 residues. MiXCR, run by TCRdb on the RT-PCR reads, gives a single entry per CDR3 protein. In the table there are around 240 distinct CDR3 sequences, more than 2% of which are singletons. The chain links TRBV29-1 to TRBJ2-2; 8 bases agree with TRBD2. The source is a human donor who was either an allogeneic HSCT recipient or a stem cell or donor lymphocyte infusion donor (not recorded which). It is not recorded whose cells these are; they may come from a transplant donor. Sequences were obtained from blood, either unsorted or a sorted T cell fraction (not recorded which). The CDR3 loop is CSAVSGIGELFF. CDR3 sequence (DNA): TGCAGCGCCGTTAGCGGGATCGGGGAGCTGTTTTTT.